The present T cell receptor beta chain was sequenced within a study of blood T cell repertoires in COVID-19. The assay was immunoSEQ multiplex PCR, and TCRdb's table has in-frame clones only and misses some. Of fewer than 400,000 clones in the sample, approximately 87% are singletons; the top ten hold 10%. The CDR3 is 15 amino acids. Germline loops: CDR1 SEHNR, CDR2 FQNEAQ (reference sequence). V was clipped by 1 base and J by 3 bases; unmatched bases: 3. Sequences were obtained from PBMCs or T cells enriched from blood (not recorded which). The clonotype originates from a woman aged 45-65 years who had recovered from COVID-19. The J gene is TRBJ1-1, the V gene TRBV7-9, with 9 bases fitting TRBD1. The CDR3 bases are TGTGCCAGCAGCTTAGGGGACAGGGAGTACACTGAAGCTTTCTTT. This encodes CASSLGDREYTEAFF.